These T cell receptor beta chains were read from a single sample in a study of vaccination and CD4 T cells after COVID-19. Using its own MiXCR run on the PCR reads, TCRdb lists one record per CDR3 protein. The repertoire has a few thousand distinct CDR3 sequences, around half of them found once; the top ten carry under 35%. Antigens of these TCRs are unknown. The sequencing input was CD4+ T cells from blood, cultured in vitro. All receptors come from a human donor who had recovered from COVID-19. CDR3s include the opening cysteine and the closing phenylalanine or tryptophan. A D gene is named only where the DNA matches it firmly. Clone size is stated in some rows and not others, as once, few, many or a class when expanded.

CDR3aa: CASSSRTRGGIF
CDR3nt: TGCGCCAGCAGCTCCCGGACAAGGGGCGGCATCTTT
d_gene: .
abundance: .
v_gene: TRBV5-1
j_gene: TRBJ2-3

CDR3aa: CATSTSGWGNTEAFF
CDR3nt: TGTGCCACCAGCACCTCAGGGTGGGGGAACACTGAAGCTTTCTTT
d_gene: .
abundance: .
v_gene: TRBV15
j_gene: TRBJ1-1

CDR3aa: CASSYTRGTEAFF
CDR3nt: TGTGCCAGCAGTTACACGAGGGGCACTGAAGCTTTCTTT
d_gene: .
abundance: few
v_gene: TRBV6-5
j_gene: TRBJ1-1

CDR3aa: CATQGGNNYGYTF
CDR3nt: TGTGCCACCCAGGGGGGAAACAACTATGGCTACACCTTC
d_gene: TRBD1
abundance: few
v_gene: TRBV24-1
j_gene: TRBJ1-2

CDR3aa: CASSRGDGLYGYTF
CDR3nt: TGTGCCAGCAGCCGGGGGGACGGTCTCTATGGCTACACCTTC
d_gene: .
abundance: once
v_gene: TRBV5-5
j_gene: TRBJ1-2

CDR3aa: CASSPPGNTEAFF
CDR3nt: TGTGCCAGCAGCCCGCCGGGGAACACTGAAGCTTTCTTT
d_gene: .
abundance: .
v_gene: TRBV11-3
j_gene: TRBJ1-1

CDR3aa: CASSPTRAGELFF
CDR3nt: TGCGCCAGCAGCCCAACCCGAGCCGGGGAGCTGTTTTTT
d_gene: .
abundance: .
v_gene: TRBV4-3
j_gene: TRBJ2-2

CDR3aa: CASSVSGGYTDTQYF
CDR3nt: TGTGCCAGCAGTGTTAGCGGGGGGTACACAGATACGCAGTATTTT
d_gene: TRBD2
abundance: medium-sized
v_gene: TRBV2
j_gene: TRBJ2-3

CDR3aa: CASLEQLSGNTIYF
CDR3nt: TGTGCCAGCTTGGAACAGCTCTCTGGAAACACCATATATTTT
d_gene: .
abundance: .
v_gene: TRBV2
j_gene: TRBJ1-3

CDR3aa: CSARDLKGRNTEAFF
CDR3nt: TGCAGTGCTAGAGATTTGAAGGGGCGAAACACTGAAGCTTTCTTT
d_gene: .
abundance: few
v_gene: TRBV20-1
j_gene: TRBJ1-1

CDR3aa: CASSLTGAGGPRHTDTQYF
CDR3nt: TGTGCCAGCAGTTTAACAGGGGCGGGAGGGCCTCGACACACAGATACGCAGTATTTT
d_gene: TRBD2
abundance: once
v_gene: TRBV27
j_gene: TRBJ2-3

CDR3aa: CASSELGTVGNQPQHF
CDR3nt: TGTGCCAGCAGTGAATTAGGTACGGTAGGCAATCAGCCCCAGCATTTT
d_gene: .
abundance: .
v_gene: TRBV2
j_gene: TRBJ1-5

CDR3aa: CATSPTRVAGYNEQFF
CDR3nt: TGTGCCACCAGCCCTACTAGGGTAGCGGGGTACAATGAGCAGTTCTTC
d_gene: TRBD2
abundance: few
v_gene: TRBV15
j_gene: TRBJ2-1

CDR3aa: CASCPTSGLDTQYF
CDR3nt: TGTGCCAGTTGCCCGACTAGTGGGCTTGATACGCAGTATTTT
d_gene: .
abundance: .
v_gene: TRBV2
j_gene: TRBJ2-3

CDR3aa: CASRGGLLNTDTQYF
CDR3nt: TGTGCCAGTCGGGGTGGACTACTAAACACAGATACGCAGTATTTT
d_gene: .
abundance: few
v_gene: TRBV19
j_gene: TRBJ2-3

CDR3aa: CASSEAAATDTQYF
CDR3nt: TGTGCCAGCAGTGAAGCGGCAGCCACAGATACGCAGTATTTT
d_gene: .
abundance: few
v_gene: TRBV2
j_gene: TRBJ2-3

CDR3aa: CSAIPGLAGVGTQYF
CDR3nt: TGCAGTGCCATACCGGGACTAGCGGGAGTGGGTACGCAGTATTTT
d_gene: TRBD2
abundance: .
v_gene: TRBV20-1
j_gene: TRBJ2-3

CDR3aa: CSASSGTRSYEQYF
CDR3nt: TGCAGTGCTAGTTCGGGAACGAGGAGCTACGAGCAGTACTTC
d_gene: .
abundance: few
v_gene: TRBV20-1
j_gene: TRBJ2-7

CDR3aa: CASSLRGTDTQYF
CDR3nt: TGTGCCAGCAGTTTACGGGGCACAGATACGCAGTATTTT
d_gene: .
abundance: .
v_gene: TRBV27
j_gene: TRBJ2-3

CDR3aa: CATSDFFGQGGKGELFF
CDR3nt: TGTGCCACCAGTGATTTTTTTGGACAGGGGGGGAAGGGGGAGCTGTTTTTT
d_gene: TRBD1
abundance: .
v_gene: TRBV24-1
j_gene: TRBJ2-2

CDR3aa: CASRLNSYEQYF
CDR3nt: TGTGCCAGCAGGCTCAACTCCTACGAGCAGTACTTC
d_gene: .
abundance: .
v_gene: TRBV7-8
j_gene: TRBJ2-7

CDR3aa: CAISDGGVGGRDTEAFF
CDR3nt: TGTGCCATCAGTGATGGAGGGGTAGGGGGACGGGACACTGAAGCTTTCTTT
d_gene: .
abundance: .
v_gene: TRBV10-3
j_gene: TRBJ1-1

CDR3aa: CASRQGQLNTEAFF
CDR3nt: TGTGCCAGCAGGCAGGGACAGCTAAACACTGAAGCTTTCTTT
d_gene: TRBD1
abundance: .
v_gene: TRBV6-1
j_gene: TRBJ1-1

CDR3aa: CATSSWGGELFF
CDR3nt: TGTGCCACCAGCAGTTGGGGCGGGGAGCTGTTTTTT
d_gene: .
abundance: once
v_gene: TRBV15
j_gene: TRBJ2-2

CDR3aa: CASSLLTREFSGYTF
CDR3nt: TGTGCCAGCAGCTTATTGACACGGGAGTTTAGTGGCTACACCTTC
d_gene: .
abundance: few
v_gene: TRBV7-9
j_gene: TRBJ1-2

CDR3aa: CASNRGPINQPQHF
CDR3nt: TGTGCCAGTAACAGGGGGCCTATCAATCAGCCCCAGCATTTT
d_gene: TRBD1
abundance: .
v_gene: TRBV2
j_gene: TRBJ1-5

CDR3aa: CAISEPGGTATQGPETQYF
CDR3nt: TGTGCCATCAGTGAGCCGGGGGGCACAGCAACCCAGGGCCCGGAGACCCAGTACTTC
d_gene: .
abundance: .
v_gene: TRBV10-3
j_gene: TRBJ2-5

CDR3aa: CASSLVYLNQPQHF
CDR3nt: TGTGCCAGCAGCTTAGTCTATCTTAATCAGCCCCAGCATTTT
d_gene: .
abundance: few
v_gene: TRBV7-2
j_gene: TRBJ1-5

CDR3aa: CASSFSGSYYNEQFF
CDR3nt: TGTGCCAGCAGCTTCAGCGGGAGTTACTACAATGAGCAGTTCTTC
d_gene: TRBD2
abundance: large
v_gene: TRBV11-3
j_gene: TRBJ2-1

CDR3aa: CASSPRGEHWTRKMRANTGELFF
CDR3nt: TGTGCCAGCAGCCCCCGAGGGGAGCACTGGACCCGGAAAATGCGCGCGAACACCGGGGAGCTGTTTTTT
d_gene: .
abundance: .
v_gene: TRBV6-2/TRBV6-3
j_gene: TRBJ2-2

CDR3aa: CSARLAGGLQETQYF
CDR3nt: TGCAGTGCCCGCCTAGCGGGAGGTCTTCAAGAGACCCAGTACTTC
d_gene: TRBD2
abundance: .
v_gene: TRBV20-1
j_gene: TRBJ2-5

CDR3aa: CATSDPGLARGDTQYF
CDR3nt: TGTGCCACCAGTGACCCCGGACTAGCGAGGGGAGATACGCAGTATTTT
d_gene: TRBD2
abundance: few
v_gene: TRBV24-1
j_gene: TRBJ2-3

CDR3aa: CASSTQVNTEAFF
CDR3nt: TGTGCCAGCAGTACCCAGGTGAACACTGAAGCTTTCTTT
d_gene: .
abundance: .
v_gene: TRBV12-3/TRBV12-4
j_gene: TRBJ1-1

CDR3aa: CASSPPGGSTDTQYF
CDR3nt: TGTGCCAGCAGCCCTCCCGGGGGCTCAACAGATACGCAGTATTTT
d_gene: .
abundance: few
v_gene: TRBV9
j_gene: TRBJ2-3

CDR3aa: CSARGTRKEKLFF
CDR3nt: TGCAGTGCTAGGGGGACCCGGAAGGAAAAACTGTTTTTT
d_gene: .
abundance: once
v_gene: TRBV20-1
j_gene: TRBJ1-4

CDR3aa: CASSLGFAPEKLFF
CDR3nt: TGTGCCAGCAGCTTAGGGTTCGCCCCTGAAAAACTGTTTTTT
d_gene: .
abundance: .
v_gene: TRBV7-2
j_gene: TRBJ1-4

CDR3aa: CASSYSRSGICGELFF
CDR3nt: TGTGCCAGCAGTTACTCGCGTAGCGGGATATGCGGGGAGCTGTTTTTT
d_gene: TRBD2
abundance: .
v_gene: TRBV6-2/TRBV6-3
j_gene: TRBJ2-2

CDR3aa: CASSPTSGRYEQYF
CDR3nt: TGTGCCAGCAGTCCTACTAGCGGGAGGTACGAGCAGTACTTC
d_gene: TRBD2
abundance: few
v_gene: TRBV6-1
j_gene: TRBJ2-7

CDR3aa: CATSRERLASETQYF
CDR3nt: TGTGCCACCAGCAGAGAACGACTAGCGTCGGAGACCCAGTACTTC
d_gene: TRBD2
abundance: few
v_gene: TRBV15
j_gene: TRBJ2-5

CDR3aa: CSASGDMNTEAFF
CDR3nt: TGCAGTGCTAGCGGGGACATGAACACTGAAGCTTTCTTT
d_gene: .
abundance: .
v_gene: TRBV20-1
j_gene: TRBJ1-1

CDR3aa: CASSPCADRYTF
CDR3nt: TGTGCCAGCAGCCCTTGTGCGGACCGATACACCTTC
d_gene: .
abundance: .
v_gene: TRBV21-1
j_gene: TRBJ1-2

CDR3aa: CASSLAFGTTTDTQYF
CDR3nt: TGTGCCAGCAGCTTAGCATTTGGGACTACAACAGATACGCAGTATTTT
d_gene: TRBD2
abundance: .
v_gene: TRBV7-6
j_gene: TRBJ2-3

CDR3aa: CATKGLAGPSYEQYF
CDR3nt: TGTGCCACCAAGGGACTAGCGGGACCCTCCTACGAGCAGTACTTC
d_gene: TRBD2
abundance: .
v_gene: TRBV15
j_gene: TRBJ2-7

CDR3aa: CASTPTGEETQYF
CDR3nt: TGTGCCAGCACCCCGACAGGCGAGGAGACCCAGTACTTC
d_gene: .
abundance: .
v_gene: TRBV6-1
j_gene: TRBJ2-5

CDR3aa: CAWSTPGQGRFEAFF
CDR3nt: TGTGCCTGGAGTACACCGGGACAGGGAAGGTTCGAAGCTTTCTTT
d_gene: TRBD1
abundance: .
v_gene: TRBV30
j_gene: TRBJ1-1

CDR3aa: CASSGLAGGMRETQYF
CDR3nt: TGTGCCAGCAGCGGACTAGCGGGGGGTATGAGGGAGACCCAGTACTTC
d_gene: TRBD2
abundance: .
v_gene: TRBV6-1
j_gene: TRBJ2-5

CDR3aa: CASSLDRLNTEAFF
CDR3nt: TGTGCCAGCAGCTTAGACAGATTGAACACTGAAGCTTTCTTT
d_gene: .
abundance: few
v_gene: TRBV7-2
j_gene: TRBJ1-1

CDR3aa: CSASLGRETQYF
CDR3nt: TGCAGTGCTAGCCTGGGTCGGGAGACCCAGTACTTC
d_gene: .
abundance: .
v_gene: TRBV20-1
j_gene: TRBJ2-5

CDR3aa: CASSPWGLSSPALAGENEQFF
CDR3nt: TGTGCCAGCAGCCCGTGGGGTCTCTCTTCGCCGGCTCTAGCGGGAGAAAATGAGCAGTTCTTC
d_gene: TRBD2
abundance: few
v_gene: TRBV7-9
j_gene: TRBJ2-1

CDR3aa: CASSTGLAGDGYNEQFF
CDR3nt: TGTGCCAGCAGTACGGGACTAGCGGGAGATGGGTACAATGAGCAGTTCTTC
d_gene: TRBD2
abundance: .
v_gene: TRBV6-1
j_gene: TRBJ2-1

CDR3aa: CASSQTGNYGYTF
CDR3nt: TGTGCCAGCAGCCAGACAGGGAACTATGGCTACACCTTC
d_gene: TRBD1
abundance: .
v_gene: TRBV5-4
j_gene: TRBJ1-2

CDR3aa: CSAGTGSPNQPQHF
CDR3nt: TGCAGTGCCGGAACGGGCTCCCCCAATCAGCCCCAGCATTTT
d_gene: .
abundance: few
v_gene: TRBV20-1
j_gene: TRBJ1-5

CDR3aa: CASSLRYGSGMNTEAFF
CDR3nt: TGTGCCAGCAGTTTAAGATATGGATCAGGCATGAACACTGAAGCTTTCTTT
d_gene: .
abundance: .
v_gene: TRBV28
j_gene: TRBJ1-1

CDR3aa: CASSWDRTNTEAFF
CDR3nt: TGTGCCAGCAGCTGGGACAGAACTAACACTGAAGCTTTCTTT
d_gene: TRBD1
abundance: .
v_gene: TRBV11-1
j_gene: TRBJ1-1

CDR3aa: CASTPEGTGQFF
CDR3nt: TGTGCCAGCACCCCAGAAGGGACAGGGCAGTTCTTC
d_gene: TRBD1
abundance: .
v_gene: TRBV2
j_gene: TRBJ2-1

CDR3aa: CSARAARLAADTQYF
CDR3nt: TGCAGTGCTAGAGCGGCAAGACTAGCGGCAGATACGCAGTATTTT
d_gene: TRBD2
abundance: .
v_gene: TRBV20-1
j_gene: TRBJ2-3

CDR3aa: CASSPHNSHEQYF
CDR3nt: TGTGCCAGCTCACCACATAACAGCCACGAGCAGTACTTC
d_gene: .
abundance: .
v_gene: TRBV18
j_gene: TRBJ2-7

CDR3aa: CASSLDRFAEVYF
CDR3nt: TGTGCCAGCAGCCTGGACAGATTCGCAGAGGTGTACTTC
d_gene: .
abundance: large
v_gene: TRBV12-3/TRBV12-4
j_gene: TRBJ2-7

CDR3aa: CATSDFRASGRRNEQLF
CDR3nt: TGTGCCACCAGTGATTTCCGGGCTAGCGGGAGGAGGAATGAGCAGCTCTTC
d_gene: TRBD2
abundance: .
v_gene: TRBV24-1
j_gene: TRBJ2-1

CDR3aa: CASSPPDGTVPRTQYF
CDR3nt: TGTGCCAGCTCACCGCCCGACGGGACAGTCCCCCGGACCCAGTACTTC
d_gene: TRBD1
abundance: .
v_gene: TRBV18
j_gene: TRBJ2-5